A single sample is the source of the 16 T cell receptor beta chains below, sequenced in a study of CXCR3-negative and CXCR3-positive naive CD8 T cells. Libraries were UMI-labeled 5' RACE TRB cDNA. No DNA is given; TCRdb re-called the 5' RACE reads and lists each CDR3 protein once. Its listing shows 38,000 or so distinct CDR3 sequences. Sequencing was done on a sample of naive CXCR3- CD8+ T cells from blood. The sample's subset: CD45RO-CCR7+CD27+CD95- naive CD8+ T cells lacking CXCR3 (TNR3-). All receptors come from a human donor in good health. Some clones in this sample may be carry-over from other donors' samples.

The chain is built from TRBV2 and TRBJ1-4; the D gene TCRdb calls, TRBD1, cannot be checked with no DNA. The CDR3 loop spans 12 amino acids. Germline CDR1 and CDR2: SNHLY and FYNNEI. CDR3 residues: CANRGVAEKLFF. Together with reference TRBV2 and TRBJ1-4, the CDR3 gives the full variable domain: EPEVTQTPSHQVTQMGQEVILRCVPISNHLYFYWYRQILGQKVEFLVSFYNNEISEKSEIFDDQFSVERPDGSNFTLKIRSTKLEDSAMYFCANRGVAEKLFFGSGTQLSVL.

V and J are TRBV12-3 or TRBV12-4 and TRBJ2-1; the TCRdb D gene call, TRBD1, has no DNA to confirm it. CDR3 length: 15 residues. The chain's CDR3 is CASSLVAGAGGEQFF.

The chain carries TRBV25-1 and TRBJ1-1; there is no DNA to check the TCRdb D call of TRBD1. The CDR3 is 14 residues long. The V gene's germline CDR1 is MGHDK and CDR2 SYGVNS. This CDR3 is CASFLGAGNTEAFF.

The rearrangement joins TRBV12-3 or TRBV12-4 to TRBJ1-5. The CDR3 consists of 18 residues. The CDR3 sequence: CASSGVDPATVTSQPQHF.

The rearrangement uses TRBV29-1 and TRBJ2-7; TCRdb indicates TRBD1, and absent DNA this call remains unverified. The CDR3 covers 13 residues. The germline gives CDR1 SQVTM, CDR2 ANQGSEA. This chain's CDR3 is CSVSGGSSYEQYF.

This chain connects TRBV20-1 to TRBJ2-3; TCRdb designates TRBD1, a call that cannot be tested without DNA. Germline V gene data show CDR1 as DFQATT and CDR2 as SNEGSKA (reference sequence). This CDR3 comprises 12 residues. The CDR3 spells CSAPDRADTQYF.

The chain has TRBV29-1 and TRBJ2-5. CDR3 length: 12 residues. Germline V gene lookup returns CDR1 SQVTM and CDR2 ANQGSEA. The CDR3 reads CSVDEGQETQYF. Using reference TRBV29-1 and TRBJ2-5 for the parts outside the CDR3, the full variable domain is SAVISQKPSRDICQRGTSLTIQCQVDSQVTMMFWYRQQPGQSLTLIATANQGSEATYESGFVIDKFPISRPNLTFSTLTVSNMSPEDSSIYLCSVDEGQETQYFGPGTRLLVL.

The chain has TRBV12-3 or TRBV12-4 and TRBJ2-1; TCRdb names TRBD1, which stays unverified in the absence of DNA. This CDR3 is 13 amino acids long. CDR3 region: CASSLSPVNEQFF.

This rearrangement joins TRBV7-6 to TRBJ2-5; TCRdb returns TRBD1, unconfirmable since there is no DNA. This CDR3 has 14 residues. Germline CDR1 reads SGHVS; CDR2 reads FNYEAQ. CDR3 sequence reads: CASSLGTGIETQYF.

This rearrangement joins TRBV28 to TRBJ2-7; with no DNA, the TCRdb D assignment of TRBD1 cannot be verified. Germline V gene sequence: CDR1 MDHEN, CDR2 SYDVKM. The CDR3 sequence is 14 residues long. CDR3: CASSSTGGGYEQYF.

The CDR3 protein is CSVIPGQGFRNETQYF. This chain joins TRBV29-1 and TRBJ2-5; checking the TCRdb D call of TRBD1 is not possible without DNA. Germline lookup yields CDR1 SQVTM and CDR2 ANQGSEA. The CDR3 sequence is 16 residues long.

This sequence joins TRBV25-1 and TRBJ1-2; the D gene TCRdb calls, TRBD1, cannot be checked with no DNA. The CDR3 runs to 15 residues. Germline V lookup: CDR1 MGHDK, CDR2 SYGVNS. The CDR3 loop reads CASSAPGSPRYGYTF.

Judged by frequency, this clonotype is medium-sized (0.01 to 0.1%). The genes are TRBV7-9 and TRBJ2-1; TCRdb's D gene call, TRBD2, goes unchecked for lack of DNA. The CDR3 spans 16 residues. Germline values: CDR1 SEHNR, CDR2 FQNEAQ (reference sequence). The CDR3 protein is CASSLTGSGVRNEQFF.

The genes are TRBV29-1 and TRBJ2-1. The germline V gene encodes CDR1 SQVTM and CDR2 ANQGSEA. The CDR3 consists of 13 residues. The CDR3 here is CSVDRASYNEQFF.

This chain's CDR3 is CASSSQGHLNEKLFF. V usage is TRBV6-6 and J usage is TRBJ1-4; TCRdb's D call, TRBD1, is unchecked because there is no DNA. The CDR3 is made up of 15 amino acids. Germline V gives CDR1 MNHNY, CDR2 SVGAGI (reference sequence).

V usage is TRBV6-4 and J usage is TRBJ2-1; TCRdb's D call, TRBD2, is unchecked because there is no DNA. Per germline, CDR1 MRHNA and CDR2 SNTAGT. The CDR3 contains 15 residues. This CDR3 reads CASSDQGGGANEQFF.